These 20 T cell receptor beta chains were sequenced from one sample in a study of CXCR3-negative and CXCR3-positive naive CD8 T cells. The TRB libraries of cDNA were built by UMI-labeled 5' RACE. TCRdb re-called the 5' RACE reads and shows each CDR3 protein once, DNA omitted. This repertoire includes around 40,000 distinct CDR3 sequences. Sequencing was done on a sample of naive CXCR3- CD8+ T cells from blood. The sample's subset: CD45RO-CCR7+CD27+CD95- naive CD8+ T cells lacking CXCR3 (TNR3-). The receptors were sampled from a human donor in good health. Some clones in this sample may be carry-over from other donors' samples.

The J gene is TRBJ2-7, the V gene TRBV29-1; TCRdb calls TRBD1, which cannot be checked without DNA. The CDR3 extends over 14 amino acids. Germline assignment: CDR1 SQVTM and CDR2 ANQGSEA. CDR3 amino acids: CSVEDSDNSYEQYF.

The chain combines TRBV7-9 with TRBJ2-3; checking the TCRdb D call of TRBD1 is not possible without DNA. Germline V gene sequence: CDR1 SEHNR, CDR2 FQNEAQ (reference sequence). This CDR3 comprises 14 residues. The CDR3 loop reads CASWGRGVTDTQYF.

The V call is TRBV20-1, the J call TRBJ1-1; there is no DNA to check the TCRdb D call of TRBD1. The V gene's germline CDR1 is DFQATT and CDR2 SNEGSKA (reference sequence). The CDR3 runs to 13 residues. CDR3 amino acids: CRSRTGDLTEAFF.

The chain employs TRBV19 and TRBJ2-1; TCRdb proposes TRBD1, but this gene call is untestable without DNA. CDR3 length equals 14 residues. Germline CDR1 reads LNHDA; CDR2 reads SQIVND (reference sequence). CDR3 protein: CASTLGADYNEQFF.

The chain uses TRBV7-3 and TRBJ1-2. The length of the CDR3 is 14 residues. Per germline, CDR1 SGHTA and CDR2 FQGTGA. The chain's CDR3 is CASSPGLNGDGYTF. The whole variable domain, filled in from reference TRBV7-3 and TRBJ1-2, reads GAGVSQTPSNKVTEKGKYVELRCDPISGHTALYWYRQSLGQGPEFLIYFQGTGAADDSGLPNDRFFAVRPEGSVSTLKIQRTERGDSAVYLCASSPGLNGDGYTFGSGTRLTVV.

This rearrangement joins TRBV12-3 or TRBV12-4 to TRBJ2-7. This CDR3 spans 13 amino acids. The CDR3 loop is CASSSGPFYEQYF.

CDR3: CAWSVGGGGQPQHF. The chain couples TRBV30 to TRBJ1-5; TCRdb names TRBD1, which stays unverified in the absence of DNA. Germline CDR1 GTSNPN, CDR2 SVGIG (reference sequence). This CDR3 spans 14 amino acids.

The chain has TRBV3-1 and TRBJ2-7; TCRdb's D gene call, TRBD1, goes unchecked for lack of DNA. Germline V gives CDR1 LGHDT, CDR2 YNNKEL (reference sequence). This CDR3 is built from 13 residues. The CDR3 sequence: CASSIPGSQEQYF.

V is TRBV6-2 or TRBV6-3 and J is TRBJ1-1. The CDR3 has 15 amino acids. Germline assignment: CDR1 MNHEY and CDR2 SVGEGT. CDR3 in amino acids: CASSYSPEGSTEAFF.

V usage is TRBV29-1 and J usage is TRBJ2-3; TCRdb's assignment of TRBD2 cannot be checked, as there is no DNA. The CDR3 sequence is 15 residues long. Per germline, CDR1 SQVTM and CDR2 ANQGSEA. The CDR3 spells CSVEDLAGPEDTQYF.

This rearrangement joins TRBV7-8 to TRBJ2-5; the D call from TCRdb, TRBD2, cannot be confirmed without DNA. This CDR3 is 14 amino acids long. Germline V gene data show CDR1 as SGHVS and CDR2 as FQNEAQ. CDR3 protein: CASSSDFPKETQYF. Combining the CDR3 with reference TRBV7-8 and TRBJ2-5 gives the whole variable domain GAGVSQSPRYKVAKRGQDVALRCDPISGHVSLFWYQQALGQGPEFLTYFQNEAQLDKSGLPSDRFFAERPEGSVSTLKIQRTQQEDSAVYLCASSSDFPKETQYFGPGTRLLVL.

The rearrangement joins TRBV7-9 to TRBJ1-5. CDR3 length equals 12 residues. Germline V gene lookup returns CDR1 SEHNR and CDR2 FQNEAQ (reference sequence). The CDR3 loop is CASSPDSQPQHF.

The CDR3 spells CASSEWTGGYNEQFF. The chain carries TRBV5-1 and TRBJ2-1; TCRdb lists TRBD1, though no DNA is available to test this call. Germline values: CDR1 SGHRS, CDR2 YFSETQ. The length of the CDR3 is 15 residues. Variable domain in full (rest from reference TRBV5-1 and TRBJ2-1): KAGVTQTPRYLIKTRGQQVTLSCSPISGHRSVSWYQQTPGQGLQFLFEYFSETQRNKGNFPGRFSGRQFSNSRSEMNVSTLELGDSALYLCASSEWTGGYNEQFFGPGTRLTVL.

This chain joins TRBV28 and TRBJ2-7; TCRdb's D gene call, TRBD1, goes unchecked for lack of DNA. The CDR3 covers 15 residues. Germline values: CDR1 MDHEN, CDR2 SYDVKM. The CDR3 loop is CASSYRGATSYEQYF.

The genes are TRBV28 and TRBJ2-1; the D call of TRBD1 rests on TCRdb alone, since no DNA is present to check it. The CDR3 loop spans 14 amino acids. Germline-derived CDR1 and CDR2 are MDHEN and SYDVKM. CDR3: CASSSEGEYNEQFF.

The chain couples TRBV12-3 or TRBV12-4 to TRBJ2-6. The CDR3 is made up of 16 amino acids. CDR3 sequence: CASRAPGGAGANVLTF.

The V gene is TRBV7-6, the J gene TRBJ2-1. The germline gives CDR1 SGHVS, CDR2 FNYEAQ. This CDR3 is 16 amino acids long. The CDR3 is CASSLAGSDSYNVQFF.

This clonotype is identified as medium-sized (0.01 to 0.1%) from frequency. The CDR3 sequence is CASSLFLAANTGELFF. This rearrangement joins TRBV11-2 to TRBJ2-2; lacking DNA, the TRBD2 call made by TCRdb goes unchecked. CDR1 and CDR2 (germline): SGHAT, FQNNGV. The CDR3 has 16 amino acids.

This rearrangement joins TRBV7-9 to TRBJ1-1. In germline, CDR1 is SEHNR, CDR2 FQNEAQ (reference sequence). CDR3 length: 13 amino acids. CDR3: CASSIDGLLEAFF.

The chain's CDR3 is CASSYTGESGELFF. This chain uses TRBV28 with TRBJ2-2; checking the TCRdb D call of TRBD1 is not possible without DNA. This CDR3 has 14 residues. CDR1 is MDHEN and CDR2 is SYDVKM in the germline V gene.